Listed below are T cell receptor beta chains from one sample, sequenced in a study of shared clonotypes between healthy human individuals. Repertoires were generated with immunoSEQ multiplex PCR, while TCRdb's copy carries only in-frame clones and drops some. This table has under 600,000 clones, roughly 72% appearing once. The specimen sequenced was PBMCs. All receptors derive from a woman in her forties in good health. Some clones in this sample may be carry-over from other donors' samples. CDR3s include the opening cysteine and the closing phenylalanine or tryptophan. The D gene is left open where the match is weak. Rows may omit the clone size; those that give it use once, few, many or a size class.

11,TRBV20-1,-,once,TRBJ1-2,TGCAGTGCTAGAGATGAGATTGGCTACACCTTC,CSARDEIGYTF
13,TRBV5-4,TRBD1,-,TRBJ1-2,TGTGCCAGCAGCTTCAGACAGGGTGACGGCTACACCTTC,CASSFRQGDGYTF
14,TRBV28,-,many,TRBJ1-2,TGTGCCAGCGTGGGGACATCGACTAACTATGGCTACACCTTC,CASVGTSTNYGYTF
13,TRBV7-9,TRBD1,-,TRBJ1-3,TGCGCCTTCACAGGGGAGATCAGAAACACCATATATTTT,CAFTGEIRNTIYF
12,TRBV28,-,-,TRBJ1-2,TGTGCCAGCAGTTTCTCTGGCTATGGCTACACCTTC,CASSFSGYGYTF
14,TRBV28,TRBD2,-,TRBJ2-3,TGTGCCAGCAGTACTAGCGGGAGCCCAGATACGCAGTATTTT,CASSTSGSPDTQYF
15,TRBV5-4,TRBD1,-,TRBJ2-2,TGTGCCAGCAGCTTGCGGACAGGGGTAACCGGGGAGCTGTTTTTT,CASSLRTGVTGELFF
16,TRBV4-2,-,-,TRBJ2-1,TGTGCCAGCAGCCAAGATCGGGATTTTCGATACAATGAGCAGTTCTTC,CASSQDRDFRYNEQFF
14,TRBV6-1,-,-,TRBJ1-5,TGTGCCAGCAGTGAAGCGGACGGGGGGGGGCCCCAGCATTTT,CASSEADGGGPQHF
16,TRBV7-2,TRBD2,few,TRBJ2-1,TGTGCCAGCAGCGCGAATGGACTAGCGGGAGCGGGCGAGCAGTTCTTC,CASSANGLAGAGEQFF
14,TRBV10-3,-,-,TRBJ2-7,TGTGCCATCAGTGTGGGAGCGGAGCTCTACGAGCAGTACTTC,CAISVGAELYEQYF
14,TRBV28,-,-,TRBJ1-2,TGTGCCAGCAGTTTAGGGGGGGCAAAGGATGGCTACACCTTC,CASSLGGAKDGYTF
15,TRBV7-9,-,-,TRBJ2-1,TGTGCCAGCAGCTTAGTTCGGGGACGAAAGAATGAGCAGTTCTTC,CASSLVRGRKNEQFF
14,TRBV7-2,-,-,TRBJ2-5,TGTGCCAGCAGCTTTGAGCACCGACAAGAGACCCAGTACTTC,CASSFEHRQETQYF
15,TRBV5-6,-,-,TRBJ2-7,TGTGCCAGCAGCCTGGGGAGCGGCCTCCTCTACGAGCAGTACTTC,CASSLGSGLLYEQYF
14,TRBV7-2,-,many,TRBJ1-1,TGTGCCAGCAGCTCCTCGGGGGTGAACACTGAAGCTTTCTTT,CASSSSGVNTEAFF
15,TRBV4-3,TRBD1,-,TRBJ2-7,TGCGCCAGCAGCCAAGTACGGACAGGGGCCCTCGAGCAGTACTTC,CASSQVRTGALEQYF
14,TRBV30,-,-,TRBJ2-6,TGTGCCTGTCGACAGAAAGGGGGGGCCAACGTCCTGACTTTC,CACRQKGGANVLTF
13,TRBV7-3,-,-,TRBJ2-3,TGTGCCAGCAGCCCAGGGGTCACAGATACGCAGTATTTT,CASSPGVTDTQYF
14,TRBV27,-,-,TRBJ2-6,TGTGCCAGCAGTTTATTTTCTGGGGCCAACGTCCTGACTTTC,CASSLFSGANVLTF
15,TRBV9,TRBD1,-,TRBJ1-4,TGTGCCAGCAGCGTGGACAGGGAAACTAATGAAAAACTGTTTTTT,CASSVDRETNEKLFF
15,TRBV29-1,-,-,TRBJ2-3,TGCAGCGTTGAACCTTCGACCGGCGCTTTTAATACGCAGTATTTT,CSVEPSTGAFNTQYF
15,TRBV29-1,TRBD1,many,TRBJ1-1,TGCAGCGTTTACCCTCGACAGGGGGCGCACACTGAAGCTTTCTTT,CSVYPRQGAHTEAFF
16,TRBV28,-,-,TRBJ2-6,TGTGCCAGCAGTTTAGCAGGGGCTGGTGGGGCCAACGTCCTGACTTTC,CASSLAGAGGANVLTF
15,TRBV5-1,-,-,TRBJ2-1,TGCGCCAGCAGCTTGGACTACTCTACGGGAAATGAGCAGTTCTTC,CASSLDYSTGNEQFF
15,TRBV9,-,-,TRBJ2-1,TGTGCCAGCAGCGTAGGAGTAGCGTTCTACAATGAGCAGTTCTTC,CASSVGVAFYNEQFF
12,TRBV19,-,-,TRBJ2-3,TGTGCCAGTAGTTCAGCAACAGATACGCAGTATTTT,CASSSATDTQYF
14,TRBV19,-,few,TRBJ2-7,TGTGCCAGTAGTATACCAGGGATCTCCTACGAGCAGTACTTC,CASSIPGISYEQYF
13,TRBV19,-,-,TRBJ1-3,TGTGCCAGTAGTTCAGGGGCTGGAAACACCATATATTTT,CASSSGAGNTIYF
14,TRBV15,-,few,TRBJ1-1,TGTGCCACCAGCAGAGGGCCAAGTGGGGCTGAAGCTTTCTTT,CATSRGPSGAEAFF
17,TRBV19,TRBD2,once,TRBJ2-7,TGTGCCAGTAGTATGGGGGGCAGCGGGAGTGCAGCCTACGAGCAGTACTTC,CASSMGGSGSAAYEQYF
15,TRBV29-1,TRBD2,-,TRBJ2-1,TGCAGCGTCCGCCGAGCGGGAGGGCTTGGAAATGAGCAGTTCTTC,CSVRRAGGLGNEQFF
16,TRBV6-1,-,once,TRBJ1-5,TGTGCCAGCAGTGAGTATACAGGGAGGCCCAATCAGCCCCAGCATTTT,CASSEYTGRPNQPQHF
14,TRBV5-1,TRBD1,few,TRBJ1-3,TGCGCCAGCAGCTGGGGACAGGCTGGAAACACCATATATTTT,CASSWGQAGNTIYF
13,TRBV5-8,-,few,TRBJ2-5,TGTGCCAGCAGCGCTGGTCCCGGGCAGACCCAGTACTTC,CASSAGPGQTQYF
13,TRBV10-3,TRBD2,-,TRBJ2-3,TGTGCCATCAGTGAACTAGCGGGAGATACGCAGTATTTT,CAISELAGDTQYF
17,TRBV15,TRBD1,-,TRBJ2-7,TGTGCCACCAGCATCCGCTTCTGGGGGACAGAATCCTACGAGCAGTACTTC,CATSIRFWGTESYEQYF
15,TRBV5-1,-,few,TRBJ1-4,TGCGCCAGCAGTCTCGCCGGGCAATGGGGCGAAAAACTGTTTTTT,CASSLAGQWGEKLFF
14,TRBV5-6,-,-,TRBJ1-4,TGTGCCAGCAGCTTCAGCAGTGTCAATGAAAAACTGTTTTTT,CASSFSSVNEKLFF
15,TRBV5-5,-,-,TRBJ2-1,TGTGCCAGCAGCTTGGATTGGGGCGCCTACAATGAGCAGTTCTTC,CASSLDWGAYNEQFF
11,TRBV2,-,few,TRBJ2-2,TGTGCCAGCAGTGAGATCGGGGAGCTGTTTTTT,CASSEIGELFF
15,TRBV6-4,-,-,TRBJ2-7,TGTGCCAGCAGTGACCAGGCGGAAGGGGACTACGAGCAGTACTTC,CASSDQAEGDYEQYF
14,TRBV5-4,-,few,TRBJ1-1,TGTGCCAGCAGCTTGGTAGGGAGCGACACTGAAGCTTTCTTT,CASSLVGSDTEAFF
15,TRBV7-3,TRBD2,-,TRBJ2-7,TGTGCCAGCAGCTTTAGCGGGAGCAGTATGTACGAGCAGTACTTC,CASSFSGSSMYEQYF
14,TRBV9,-,-,TRBJ2-3,TGTGCCAGCAGCGTAGGTCCCCGACCAGATACGCAGTATTTT,CASSVGPRPDTQYF
13,TRBV4-1,-,-,TRBJ1-2,TGCGCCAGCAGCCAGGCAGGGGTAGGTGGCTACACCTTC,CASSQAGVGGYTF
16,TRBV6-1,-,-,TRBJ2-2,TGTGCCAGCAGTGAAATGGGGGGGCGTAACACCGGGGAGCTGTTTTTT,CASSEMGGRNTGELFF
15,TRBV5-1,-,-,TRBJ2-1,TGCGCCAGCAGTTTTGACCGACAGGTCTACAATGAGCAGTTCTTC,CASSFDRQVYNEQFF
13,TRBV6-1,-,once,TRBJ2-1,TGTGCCACCGTTACCGAACTACGGAATGAGCAGTTCTTC,CATVTELRNEQFF
15,TRBV19,-,-,TRBJ2-2,TGTGCCAGTAGTCGGGGGCGGGCGAACACCGGGGAGCTGTTTTTT,CASSRGRANTGELFF
16,TRBV11-2,TRBD1,-,TRBJ2-3,TGTGCCAGCAGGGTACAGGGGGGTGGGTGGTCAGATACGCAGTATTTT,CASRVQGGGWSDTQYF
16,TRBV6-6,TRBD2,-,TRBJ2-2,TGTGCCAGCAGTTACTTTGGCGGGAGTGGAACCGGGGAGCTGTTTTTT,CASSYFGGSGTGELFF
12,TRBV29-1,-,-,TRBJ1-1,TGCAGCGTCATAAGAGGGGACACTGAAGCTTTCTTT,CSVIRGDTEAFF
12,TRBV28,-,-,TRBJ1-5,TGTGCCACTCGGATGGGGGATCAGCCCCAGCATTTT,CATRMGDQPQHF
15,TRBV7-8,TRBD2,-,TRBJ2-7,TGTGCCAGCAGCATGAGGACTAGCGGGAGCCACGAGCAGTACTTC,CASSMRTSGSHEQYF
13,TRBV19,-,-,TRBJ1-1,TGTGCCAGTACCTCGTGGGGGAGGGCTGAAGCTTTCTTT,CASTSWGRAEAFF
16,TRBV6-1,TRBD1,-,TRBJ2-2,TGTGCCAGCAGTGCCAGACAGGGTTCGAACACCGGGGAGCTGTTTTTT,CASSARQGSNTGELFF
15,TRBV7-3,-,-,TRBJ2-7,TGTGCCAGCAGCTTATGGGCTAGCGAGTTCTACGAGCAGTACTTC,CASSLWASEFYEQYF
15,TRBV27,-,-,TRBJ1-1,TGTGCCAGCAGTTCCGGGGGGACCAGTCACACTGAAGCTTTCTTT,CASSSGGTSHTEAFF